This T cell receptor beta chain comes out of a study of T cell responses to AZD1222 COVID-19 vaccine (dated by TCRdb to the early 2020s). A note on the overall study: AZD1222 recipients given second doses at about 4 weeks or at about 12 weeks were pooled, since spike-specific TCR depth and breadth were not found to differ between the two schedules. TCR sequencing was performed for over 230 trial participants, of whom some 200 were given two doses of AZD1222 and approximately 25 were given two doses of MenACWY control vaccine. Enrollment into the trials was organized by age into subgroups of 18-55, 56-69 and 70-plus years, and those subgroups contained about 150, 27 and 61 TCR-sequenced participants, respectively.

The CDR3 regions of human TCRbeta chains were analyzed by immunosequencing. The authors processed their data as follows. Repertoire TCRs were matched against a reference library of SARS-CoV-2-specific TCRs generated with the MIRA antigen-specificity platform. Breadth was defined as the fraction of unique TCRs that were SARS-CoV-2-associated. Depth was defined as the fraction of total T cells that were SARS-CoV-2-associated. Each spike-specific TCR was assigned to its reactive spike region and to a CD4 or CD8 class using the MIRA data. Log10-transformed breadth and depth values were compared by one-way ANOVA with Sidak's multiple comparisons tests. TCRdb took this table from immuneACCESS and kept in-frame rearrangements with V and J called. Such tables lack part of the clones; where checked against another copy, unresolved V genes explain under half of the gap, and the rest is unexplained. V, J and clone size derive from that table, while D and trimming were established from the DNA sequence. The sample includes about 130,000 clones, with around 90% observed a single time. The biggest ten clones account for under 2% of the sample.

Interpreted using the paper, the time point label stands for: baseline before first vaccination. Vaccinee samples came from UK trials COV001 and COV002, including a single-blind randomized controlled phase 2/3 trial of AZD1222 (ChAdOx1 nCoV-19) in healthy adults. For TCRbeta chain sequencing, PBMC samples were collected from trial participants at day 0 and at day 28 after the second dose. The paper as a whole reports these results and caveats: Participants were mostly white British and included more females than males, and it was suggested by the authors that clonal diversity may have been underestimated. After two AZD1222 doses, spike-specific TCR breadth and depth were significantly higher than at day 0 and than in MenACWY recipients. The 56-69-year group was small, and its depth increase did not reach significance, likely because of low power. Conclusions about previously exposed vaccinees are limited because only five to seven AZD1222 recipients were SARS-CoV-2 seropositive at baseline. Because no day 14 peak-response samples were available, repertoires were characterized only after the peak T cell response. Vaccine-associated CD4 TCRs spanned the whole spike protein, with dominant responses in regions 160-218 and 743-854. Epitopes outside the regions mutated in the B.1.351 and B.1.1.7 variants were reportedly recognized by nearly half of the unique spike-specific TCRs.

A word on this clone: Its antigen is unknown. No qualities accompany the bases; no much larger clone lies one base away.

From a lookup of the germline V gene (reference sequence), CDR1 and CDR2 are LGHDT and YNNKEL. The CDR3 spans 14 residues, from the cysteine through the phenylalanine. Only the CDR3 part of the read is kept: 42 bases, read in frame from the first base. Deletion took 1 base off V and 2 bases off J, with a span of 6 bases between the germline ends. This sequence uses TRBV3-1 (or the pseudogene TRBV3-2) and TRBJ2-1, with no confident D gene call. The material was peripheral blood, obtained on day 0 of AZD1222 vaccination. This receptor was identified in an adult in good health. The CDR3 region reads CASSQGIPYNEQFF. The sequenced DNA: TGTGCCAGCAGCCAAGGAATCCCCTACAATGAGCAGTTCTTC.